This T cell receptor beta chain is from a study of blood T cell repertoires in COVID-19. Study context: Italy, Spain and the United States were the sources of the convalescent and acute COVID-19 samples.

Individuals aged about 18 to 89 years were recruited from some 26 US areas. Original analysis: Reference gene primers were amplified, and this amplification served to estimate nucleated cell counts. The assay was immunoSEQ multiplex PCR, and TCRdb's table has in-frame clones only and misses some. The V and J calls and the clone size are those of that table, but D and trimming were determined from the DNA. Here the sample spans 200,000 to 250,000 clones, 82% being singletons. Germline trimming cut 3 bases from V and 0 bases from J; bases unmatched to any gene: 11. From germline, CDR1 is SGDLS and CDR2 YYNGEE. The CDR3 is 18 residues long.

The TCR was taken from a woman between 55 and 75 years old who had recovered from COVID-19. Specimen: PBMCs or T cells enriched from blood (not recorded which). The chain uses TRBV9 and TRBJ2-1; 8 nucleotides align to TRBD2. The CDR3 sequence is CASSERVAGGPSYNEQFF. The CDR3 region has the DNA TGTGCCAGCAGCGAACGGGTCGCGGGAGGTCCCTCCTACAATGAGCAGTTCTTC.